This T cell receptor (beta chain) was identified in a study of T-cell memory formation after mild COVID-19. At the level of the study: Clusters of TCRs were largely donor specific.

Trimming shortened V by 3 bases and J by 2 bases, and 13 bases separated the two germline ends. This CDR3 contains 15 residues. The germline CDR1 and CDR2 sequences are LNHNV and YYDKDF (reference sequence). A few counts support this clonotype. Its antigen is unknown. TCRdb reprocessed the 5' RACE reads with MiXCR, giving one entry per CDR3 protein. Here the sample spans 350,000 to 500,000 distinct CDR3 sequences, about a sixth being singletons. Study-wide results and limits: Second-wave clones that peaked on day 37 lacked confirmed SARS-CoV-2 specificity. Memory cells collected pre-infection included some clones that later responded, suggesting cross-reactive memory joined. There was a balanced CD4/CD8 profile in clones contracting day 15 to 85, and later expanders leaned CD4+.

The chain employs TRBV15 and TRBJ1-1, with a tentative D call TRBD1 (5 bases). Sequencing used PBMCs or a T cell subset sorted from them (not recorded which). The sequence was collected from a man in his late teens or twenties who had mild COVID-19 (a few samples of this study predate the infection). Cell type and time point are not known. CDR3: CATSSTGTGNTEAFF. DNA of the CDR3: TGTGCCACCAGCAGCACCGGGACGGGAAACACTGAAGCTTTCTTT.